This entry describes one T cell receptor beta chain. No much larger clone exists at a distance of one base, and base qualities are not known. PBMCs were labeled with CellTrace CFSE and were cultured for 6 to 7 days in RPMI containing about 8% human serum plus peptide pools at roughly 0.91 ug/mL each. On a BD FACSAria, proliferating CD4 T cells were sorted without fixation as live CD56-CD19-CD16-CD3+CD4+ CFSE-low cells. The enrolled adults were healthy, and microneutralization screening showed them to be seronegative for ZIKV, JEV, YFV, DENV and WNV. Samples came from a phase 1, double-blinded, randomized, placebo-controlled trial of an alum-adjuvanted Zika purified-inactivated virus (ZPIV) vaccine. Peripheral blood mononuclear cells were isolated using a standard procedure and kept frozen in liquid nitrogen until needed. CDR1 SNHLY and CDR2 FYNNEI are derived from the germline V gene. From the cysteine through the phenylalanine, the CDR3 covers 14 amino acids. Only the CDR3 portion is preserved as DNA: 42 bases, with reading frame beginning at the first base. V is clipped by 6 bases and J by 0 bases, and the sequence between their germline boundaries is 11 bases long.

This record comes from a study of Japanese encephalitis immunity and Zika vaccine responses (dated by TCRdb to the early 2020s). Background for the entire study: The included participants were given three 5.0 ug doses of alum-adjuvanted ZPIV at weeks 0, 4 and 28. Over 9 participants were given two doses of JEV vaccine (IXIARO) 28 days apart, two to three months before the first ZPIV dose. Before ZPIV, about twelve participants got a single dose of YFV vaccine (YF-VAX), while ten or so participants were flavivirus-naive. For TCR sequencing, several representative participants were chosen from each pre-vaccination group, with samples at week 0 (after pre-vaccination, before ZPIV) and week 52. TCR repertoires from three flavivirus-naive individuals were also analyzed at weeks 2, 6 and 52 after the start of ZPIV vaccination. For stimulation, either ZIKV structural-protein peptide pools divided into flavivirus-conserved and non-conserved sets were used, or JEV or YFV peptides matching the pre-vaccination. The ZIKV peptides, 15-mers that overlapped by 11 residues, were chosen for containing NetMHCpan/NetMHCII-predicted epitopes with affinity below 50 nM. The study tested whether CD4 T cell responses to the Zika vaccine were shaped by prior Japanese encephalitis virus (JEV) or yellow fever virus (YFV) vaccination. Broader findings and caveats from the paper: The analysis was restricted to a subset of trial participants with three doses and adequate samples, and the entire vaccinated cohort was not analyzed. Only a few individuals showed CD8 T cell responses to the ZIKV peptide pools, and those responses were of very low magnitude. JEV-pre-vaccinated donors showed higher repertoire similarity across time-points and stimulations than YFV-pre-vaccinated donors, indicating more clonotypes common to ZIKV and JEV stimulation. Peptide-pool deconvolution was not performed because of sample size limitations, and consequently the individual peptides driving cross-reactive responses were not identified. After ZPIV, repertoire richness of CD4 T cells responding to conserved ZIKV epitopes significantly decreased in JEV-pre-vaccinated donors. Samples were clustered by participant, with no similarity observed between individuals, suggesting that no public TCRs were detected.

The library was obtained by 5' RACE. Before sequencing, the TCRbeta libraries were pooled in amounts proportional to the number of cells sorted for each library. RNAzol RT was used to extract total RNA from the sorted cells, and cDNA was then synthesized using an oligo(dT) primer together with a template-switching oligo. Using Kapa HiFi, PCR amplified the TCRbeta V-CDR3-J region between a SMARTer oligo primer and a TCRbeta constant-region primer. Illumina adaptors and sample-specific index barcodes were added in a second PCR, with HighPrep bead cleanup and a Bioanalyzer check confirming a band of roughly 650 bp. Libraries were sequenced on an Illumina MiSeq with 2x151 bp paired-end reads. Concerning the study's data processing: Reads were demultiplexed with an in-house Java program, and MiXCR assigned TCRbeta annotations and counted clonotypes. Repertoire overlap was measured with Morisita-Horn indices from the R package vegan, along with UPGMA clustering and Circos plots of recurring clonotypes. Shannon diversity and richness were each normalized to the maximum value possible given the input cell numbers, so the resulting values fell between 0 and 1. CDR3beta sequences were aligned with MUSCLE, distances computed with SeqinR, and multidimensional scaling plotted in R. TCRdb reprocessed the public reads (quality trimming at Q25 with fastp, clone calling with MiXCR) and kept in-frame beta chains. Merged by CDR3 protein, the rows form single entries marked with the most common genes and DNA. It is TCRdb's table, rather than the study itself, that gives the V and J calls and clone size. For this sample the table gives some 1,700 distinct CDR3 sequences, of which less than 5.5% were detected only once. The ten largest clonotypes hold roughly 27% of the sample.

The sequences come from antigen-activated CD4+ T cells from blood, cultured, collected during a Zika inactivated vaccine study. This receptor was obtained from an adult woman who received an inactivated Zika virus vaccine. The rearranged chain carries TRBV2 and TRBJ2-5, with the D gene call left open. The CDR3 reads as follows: CASSPQPYQETQYF. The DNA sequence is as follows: TGTGCCAGCAGCCCACAGCCGTACCAAGAGACCCAGTACTTC.